One sample yielded the 17 T cell receptor beta chains listed below, sequenced in a study of T cells after yellow fever vaccination. TCRdb analysed the 5' RACE reads with MiXCR anew, one entry per CDR3 protein. This sample has over 150,000 distinct CDR3 sequences, with 6.2% found just once. This sample comprised CD4+ T cells sorted from PBMCs, obtained on the day of the first yellow fever vaccination. These receptors came from a man younger than 35 who received the YFV17D yellow fever vaccine.

This clonotype showed up many times. The V gene is TRBV20-1, the J gene TRBJ2-2; 8 nucleotides align to TRBD2. Germline V gene sequence: CDR1 DFQATT, CDR2 SNEGSKA (reference sequence). The CDR3 spans 16 residues. Unmatched junction bases numbered 3, after V lost 0 bases and J lost 0 bases. The CDR3 spells CSARDARGANTGELFF. The DNA for the CDR3 is TGCAGTGCTAGAGATGCGCGGGGGGCGAACACCGGGGAGCTGTTTTTT.

This clonotype was picked up a small number of times. V gene TRBV5-4 combines with J gene TRBJ2-5, with D perhaps matching TRBD1 (6 bases). CDR1 is SGHNT, CDR2 YYREEE, per germline (reference sequence). The CDR3 totals 16 residues. Trimming cost V 4 bases and J 1 base, with 17 bases left between them. The DNA for the CDR3 is TGTGCCAGCAGCACACCGACAGGAGCAACCCAAGAGACCCAGTACTTC. Residues: CASSTPTGATQETQYF.

The chain combines TRBV28 with TRBJ2-5; D unclear. This CDR3 is 14 amino acids long. CDR1 MDHEN and CDR2 SYDVKM come from the germline V gene. Deletions cut 7 bases from V and 5 bases from J, with 17 bases between. The CDR3 nucleotides read TGTGCCAGCAATCCCGGTGGACGCCGGGAGACCCAGTACTTC. Protein product: CASNPGGRRETQYF.

This clonotype was counted many times. The V and J genes are TRBV6-5 and TRBJ1-2; the D gene is possibly TRBD1 (6 bases). CDR1 is MNHEY and CDR2 is SVGAGI in the germline V gene. Trimming took off 6 bases at V and 3 bases at J, with 11 bases between the two ends. The CDR3 runs 13 residues. The CDR3 DNA reads as TGTGCCAGCAGAGCCGGGACACACTATGGCTACACCTTC. Protein sequence: CASRAGTHYGYTF.

At least ten counts were recorded for this clonotype. The junction departs from the called germline gene at one end, perhaps through a read error. The chain uses TRBV20-1 and TRBJ2-3, with TRBD2 identical over 8 bases. This CDR3 has 14 residues. Germline assignment: CDR1 DFQATT and CDR2 SNEGSKA (reference sequence). DNA of the CDR3: TGCAGTGCGAGAGCCCAGCGGGGGACAGATACGCAGTATTTT. Translating gives CSARAQRGTDTQYF.

This clonotype has only a few counts. This rearrangement joins TRBV7-3 to TRBJ2-1; TRBD2 aligns across 7 bases. V gave up 3 bases and J gave up 8 bases; unmatched junction bases: 7. The germline V gene has CDR1 SGHTA and CDR2 FQGTGA. This CDR3 has 14 amino acids. The CDR3 here is CASSFSGTNDEQFF. Written as DNA, the CDR3 is TGTGCCAGCAGCTTCTCCGGGACTAACGATGAGCAGTTCTTC.

This chain joins TRBV9 and TRBJ1-3; TRBD1 matches 7 bases. V shed 0 bases, J shed 1 base, and the junction held 10 bases outside the gene matches. The CDR3 covers 18 residues. Germline CDR1 is SGDLS and CDR2 is YYNGEE. For the CDR3, the DNA is TGTGCCAGCAGCGTAGATATCGCAGGGGGGAGTTCTGGAAACACCATATATTTT. It specifies CASSVDIAGGSSGNTIYF.

The chain is built from TRBV29-1 and TRBJ2-3; 7 bases are shared with TRBD2. The CDR3 is 15 residues long. Trimming took 3 bases from V and 3 from J; bases not matched to a gene: 9. Germline values: CDR1 SQVTM, CDR2 ANQGSEA. The CDR3 sequence: CSVEGGISDTDTQYF. Written as DNA, the CDR3 is TGCAGCGTTGAGGGGGGGATCTCGGATACAGATACGCAGTATTTT.

This chain connects TRBV24-1 to TRBJ2-3, with TRBD2 identical over 14 bases. Losses at the gene ends were 2 bases for V and 0 bases for J; bases not matched to a gene: 6. CDR3 length: 19 residues. The V gene's germline CDR1 is KGHDR and CDR2 SFDVKD. CDR3 DNA sequence: TGTGCCACCAGTGATTCACCGGGACTAGCGGGGGCCAGCACAGATACGCAGTATTTT. Amino acid sequence: CATSDSPGLAGASTDTQYF.

This clonotype was detected a few times. In nucleotides, the CDR3 is TGCGCCAGCAGCCAACGACAGACCGCCGCAACTAATGAAAAACTGTTTTTT. This codes for CASSQRQTAATNEKLFF. The chain is built from TRBV4-1 and TRBJ1-4; D perhaps matches TRBD1 (5 bases). V lost 2 bases and J lost 0, with 13 bases in between. Germline V gene data show CDR1 as MGHRA and CDR2 as YSYEKL. The CDR3 has 17 amino acids.

The chain links TRBV7-3 to TRBJ1-2; 10 nucleotides agree with TRBD1. The CDR3 sequence is 15 residues long. Trimming cost V 5 bases and J 8 bases; bases outside gene matches: 11. Germline V CDR1 and CDR2: SGHTA, FQGTGA. This chain's CDR3 is CASSPRSGTGVGYTF. CDR3 nucleotide sequence: TGTGCCAGCAGCCCGAGAAGCGGGACAGGGGTGGGCTACACCTTC. Together with reference TRBV7-3 and TRBJ1-2, the CDR3 gives the full variable domain: GAGVSQTPSNKVTEKGKYVELRCDPISGHTALYWYRQSLGQGPEFLIYFQGTGAADDSGLPNDRFFAVRPEGSVSTLKIQRTERGDSAVYLCASSPRSGTGVGYTFGSGTRLTVV.

In this sample, this clonotype turned up many times. The chain carries TRBV5-1 and TRBJ2-5; no reliable D call. The V end was cut by 0 bases, the J end by 1 base, with 4 bases between. Germline lookup yields CDR1 SGHRS and CDR2 YFSETQ. This CDR3 is 13 amino acids long. The CDR3 region has the DNA TGCGCCAGCAGCTTGGTAGTCCAAGAGACCCAGTACTTC. Amino acids: CASSLVVQETQYF.

This clonotype was seen a few times. The chain couples TRBV12-3 or TRBV12-4 to TRBJ2-2; TRBD1 aligns across 7 bases. J gave up 7 bases and V 6 bases, and 11 bases lay outside the gene matches. The CDR3 is 15 amino acids. For the CDR3, the DNA is TGTGCCAGCAGATTAACAGGGGATCTGGACGGGGAGCTGTTTTTT. Amino acid sequence: CASRLTGDLDGELFF.

This clonotype was observed a few times. The J gene is TRBJ1-2, the V gene TRBV7-2, with 8 bases lining up with TRBD1. CDR1 SGHTA and CDR2 FQGNSA come from the germline V gene. J gave up 8 bases and V 1 base, and 3 bases lay outside the gene matches. This CDR3 is 13 amino acids long. CDR3 loop: CASSLETGVGYTF. In nucleotides, the CDR3 is TGTGCCAGCAGCTTAGAGACAGGGGTAGGCTACACCTTC.

This clonotype was detected ten times or more. The chain uses TRBV20-1 and TRBJ2-2; D unclear. The CDR3 contains 15 residues. Germline-derived CDR1 and CDR2 are DFQATT and SNEGSKA (reference sequence). The V end lost 2 bases, the J end lost 0 bases, and 10 bases lay between the germline ends. CDR3 sequence (DNA): TGCAGTGCTAGACCTAGACCGACGAACACCGGGGAGCTGTTTTTT. It codes for CSARPRPTNTGELFF.

Many counts were recorded for this clonotype. The chain has TRBV23-1 and TRBJ2-5; 7 bases fit TRBD1. TRBV23-1 is flagged as an ORF with uncertain function. Trimming removed 6 bases from V and 2 bases from J; junction bases left unmatched: 9. There are 15 residues in the CDR3. Written as DNA, the CDR3 is TGCGCCAGCAGATCCGGGACAGAACATCAAGAGACCCAGTACTTC. The encoded protein is CASRSGTEHQETQYF.

In this sample, this clonotype turned up a few times. This sequence joins TRBV7-3 and TRBJ2-2; 8 bases match TRBD2. Germline values: CDR1 SGHTA, CDR2 FQGTGA. This CDR3 has 16 residues. V gave up 10 bases and J gave up 5 bases; unmatched junction bases: 15. The CDR3, as DNA: TGTGCCACCGGACCCCTGGGAGCGGGGGATACCGGGGAGCTGTTTTTT. It codes for CATGPLGAGDTGELFF.